The rows below give T cell receptor beta chains drawn from one sample of a study of T cells after somatic rescue of genetic block. Profiled with immunoSEQ multiplex PCR; TCRdb holds only in-frame clones, not every one. The sample holds about 110,000 clones, around 90% seen once. Specimen: peripheral blood mononuclear cells (PBMCs). The receptor source for this set is a woman under 30. Each CDR3 is given with its conserved first and last residue. D genes are given only for firm matches. Not every row has a clone size; where given, it reads once, few, many or a size class.

>-|TRBV5-1|-|TRBJ2-7
CASSLIASYEQYF
TGCGCCAGCAGCTTGATAGCGTCCTACGAGCAGTACTTC
>-|TRBV19|TRBD1|TRBJ2-4
CASSVQTGWDIQYF
TGTGCCAGTAGTGTCCAGACAGGGTGGGACATTCAGTACTTC
>-|TRBV15|-|TRBJ2-7
CATSRDSAEQYF
TGTGCCACCAGCAGAGATTCGGCCGAGCAGTACTTC
>-|TRBV5-1|-|TRBJ2-3
CASSLDSHDTQYF
TGCGCCAGCAGCTTGGATTCTCACGATACGCAGTATTTT
>few|TRBV20-1|-|TRBJ1-2
CANYGYTF
TGCGCTAACTATGGCTACACCTTC
>-|TRBV19|TRBD1|TRBJ1-5
CASSRQGGYQPQHF
TGTGCCAGTAGTCGTCAGGGGGGGTATCAGCCCCAGCATTTT
>-|TRBV9|-|TRBJ2-3
CASSVDLPDTQYF
TGTGCCAGCAGCGTGGACTTGCCAGATACGCAGTATTTT
>-|TRBV11-3|-|TRBJ1-1
CASSFSPPFAAFF
TGTGCCAGCAGCTTCAGCCCTCCGTTCGCGGCTTTCTTT
>-|TRBV6-1|-|TRBJ1-1
CASSDGTFNTEAFF
TGTGCCAGCAGTGACGGGACATTCAACACTGAAGCTTTCTTT
>-|TRBV5-1|TRBD2|TRBJ2-7
CASSPGLLAGNSYEQYF
TGCGCCAGCAGCCCGGGGCTTCTAGCGGGGAACTCCTACGAGCAGTACTTC
>-|TRBV4-2|TRBD2|TRBJ2-7
CASSQGLANHEQYF
TGTGCCAGCAGCCAAGGACTAGCGAACCACGAGCAGTACTTC
>-|TRBV25-1|TRBD1|TRBJ2-3
CASQRTGLRSDTQYF
TGTGCCAGCCAGCGGACAGGCCTTCGATCAGATACGCAGTATTTT
>-|TRBV28|-|TRBJ1-5
CASTRGPGKGQPQHF
TGTGCCAGCACTCGGGGCCCCGGAAAGGGTCAGCCCCAGCATTTT
>-|TRBV4-2|TRBD1|TRBJ1-1
CASSQDLDRGRVENTEAFF
TGTGCCAGCAGCCAAGATCTCGACAGGGGGCGCGTCGAGAACACTGAAGCTTTCTTT
>-|TRBV11-3|-|TRBJ2-1
CASSLVSRTGGPLTEQFF
TGTGCCAGCAGCTTAGTTAGCCGCACGGGGGGCCCACTCACTGAGCAGTTCTTC
>-|TRBV27|-|TRBJ2-7
CASSFGTNDEQYF
TGTGCCAGCAGTTTCGGGACAAACGACGAGCAGTACTTC